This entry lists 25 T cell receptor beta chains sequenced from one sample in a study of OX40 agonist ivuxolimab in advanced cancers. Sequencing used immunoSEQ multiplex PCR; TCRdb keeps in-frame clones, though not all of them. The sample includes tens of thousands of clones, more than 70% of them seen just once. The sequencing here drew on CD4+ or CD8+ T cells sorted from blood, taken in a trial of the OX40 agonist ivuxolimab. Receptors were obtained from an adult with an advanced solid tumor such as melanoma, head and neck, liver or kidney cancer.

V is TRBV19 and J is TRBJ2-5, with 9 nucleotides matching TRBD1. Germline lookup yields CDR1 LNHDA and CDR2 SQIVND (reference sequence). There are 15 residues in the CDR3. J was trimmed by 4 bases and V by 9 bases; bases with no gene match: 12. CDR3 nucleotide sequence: TGTGCCAGCAACCAACAGGGGGCTGGGGGAGAGACCCAGTACTTC. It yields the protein CASNQQGAGGETQYF.

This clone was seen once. The CDR3 region is CASSPGTSGSFNEQFF. DNA of the CDR3: TGTGCCAGCAGCCCAGGGACTAGCGGGAGTTTTAATGAGCAGTTCTTC. The rearrangement links TRBV5-4 to TRBJ2-1, with 14 nucleotides matching TRBD2. From germline, CDR1 is SGHNT and CDR2 YYREEE (reference sequence). The CDR3 runs to 16 residues. Germline trimming cut 4 bases from V and 7 bases from J; bases unmatched to any gene: 7.

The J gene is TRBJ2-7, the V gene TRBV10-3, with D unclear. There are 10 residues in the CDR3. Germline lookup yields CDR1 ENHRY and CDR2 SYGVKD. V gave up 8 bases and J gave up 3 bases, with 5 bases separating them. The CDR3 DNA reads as TGTGCCATCTCTGGCTACGAGCAGTACTTC. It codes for CAISGYEQYF.

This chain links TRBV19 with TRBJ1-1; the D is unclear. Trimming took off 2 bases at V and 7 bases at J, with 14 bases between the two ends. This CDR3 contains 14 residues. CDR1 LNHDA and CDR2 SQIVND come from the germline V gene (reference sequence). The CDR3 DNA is TGTGCCAGTAGTATAAGAGGACGGGTTGGTGAAGCTTTCTTT. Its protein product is CASSIRGRVGEAFF.

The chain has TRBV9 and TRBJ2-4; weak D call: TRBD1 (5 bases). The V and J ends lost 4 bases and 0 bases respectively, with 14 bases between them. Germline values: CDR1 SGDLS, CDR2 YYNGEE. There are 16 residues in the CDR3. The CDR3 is CASSLTGEVAKNIQYF. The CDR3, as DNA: TGTGCCAGCAGCCTCACAGGTGAAGTAGCCAAAAACATTCAGTACTTC.

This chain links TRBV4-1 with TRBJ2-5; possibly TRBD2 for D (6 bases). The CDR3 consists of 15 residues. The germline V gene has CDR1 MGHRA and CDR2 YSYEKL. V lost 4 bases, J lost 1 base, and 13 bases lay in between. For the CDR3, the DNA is TGCGCCAGCAGCCGCCTTGGGGGGACCCAAGAGACCCAGTACTTC. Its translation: CASSRLGGTQETQYF.

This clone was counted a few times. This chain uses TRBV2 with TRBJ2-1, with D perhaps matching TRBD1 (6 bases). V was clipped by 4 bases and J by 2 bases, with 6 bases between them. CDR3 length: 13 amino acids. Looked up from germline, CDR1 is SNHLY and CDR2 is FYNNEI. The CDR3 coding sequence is TGTGCCAGCAGTGGACAGGCCTACAATGAGCAGTTCTTC. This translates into CASSGQAYNEQFF. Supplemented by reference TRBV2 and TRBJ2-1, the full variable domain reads EPEVTQTPSHQVTQMGQEVILRCVPISNHLYFYWYRQILGQKVEFLVSFYNNEISEKSEIFDDQFSVERPDGSNFTLKIRSTKLEDSAMYFCASSGQAYNEQFFGPGTRLTVL.

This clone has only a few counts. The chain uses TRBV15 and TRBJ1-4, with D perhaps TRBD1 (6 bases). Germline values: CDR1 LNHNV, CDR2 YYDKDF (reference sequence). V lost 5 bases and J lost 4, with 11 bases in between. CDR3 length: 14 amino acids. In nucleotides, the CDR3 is TGTGCCACCAGCGCGACAGGTCATAATGAAAAACTGTTTTTT. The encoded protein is CATSATGHNEKLFF.

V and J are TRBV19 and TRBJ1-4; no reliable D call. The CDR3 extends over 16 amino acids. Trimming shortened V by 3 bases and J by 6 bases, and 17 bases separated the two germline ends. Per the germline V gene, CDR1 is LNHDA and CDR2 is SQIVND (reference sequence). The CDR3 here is CASSIPMEFSDEKLFF. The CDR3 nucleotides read TGTGCCAGTAGTATCCCGATGGAATTTTCGGATGAAAAACTGTTTTTT.

Here the CDR3 DNA reads TGTGCCAGCAGCCAGGTCCCTGTACAGGGAGGTGAAGCTTTCTTT. It is translated as CASSQVPVQGGEAFF. The gene calls are TRBV4-2 and TRBJ1-1, with TRBD1 as a possible D gene (6 bases). The germline V gene encodes CDR1 LGHNA and CDR2 YNFKEQ. The V end lost 3 bases, the J end lost 7 bases, and 18 bases lay between the germline ends. The CDR3 covers 15 residues.

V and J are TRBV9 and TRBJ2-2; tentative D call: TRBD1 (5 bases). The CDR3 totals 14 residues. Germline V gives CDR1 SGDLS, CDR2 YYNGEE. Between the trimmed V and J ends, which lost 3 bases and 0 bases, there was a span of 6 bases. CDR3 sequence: CASSDRSNTGELFF. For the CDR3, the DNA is TGTGCCAGCAGCGACAGGTCGAACACCGGGGAGCTGTTTTTT.

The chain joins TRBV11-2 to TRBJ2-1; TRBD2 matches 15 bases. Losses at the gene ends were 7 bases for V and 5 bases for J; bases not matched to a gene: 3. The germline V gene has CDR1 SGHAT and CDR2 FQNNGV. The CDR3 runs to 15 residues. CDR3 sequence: CASKGTSGRNNEQFF. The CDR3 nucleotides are TGTGCCAGCAAAGGGACTAGCGGGAGGAACAATGAGCAGTTCTTC.

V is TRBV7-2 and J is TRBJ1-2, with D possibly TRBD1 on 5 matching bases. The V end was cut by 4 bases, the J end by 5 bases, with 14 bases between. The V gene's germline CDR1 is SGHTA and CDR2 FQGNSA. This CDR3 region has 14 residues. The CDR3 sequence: CASSWGGLGYGYTF. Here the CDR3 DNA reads TGTGCCAGCAGCTGGGGGGGGTTGGGATATGGCTACACCTTC. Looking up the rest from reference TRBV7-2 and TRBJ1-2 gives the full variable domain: GAGVSQSPSNKVTEKGKDVELRCDPISGHTALYWYRQSLGQGLEFLIYFQGNSAPDKSGLPSDRFSAERTGGSVSTLTIQRTQQEDSAVYLCASSWGGLGYGYTFGSGTRLTVV.

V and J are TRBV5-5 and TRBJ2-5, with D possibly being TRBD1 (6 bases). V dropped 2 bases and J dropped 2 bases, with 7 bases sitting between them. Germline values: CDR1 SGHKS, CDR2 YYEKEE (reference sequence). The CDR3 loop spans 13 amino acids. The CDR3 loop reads CASSFGQQETQYF. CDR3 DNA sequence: TGTGCCAGCAGCTTTGGACAGCAAGAGACCCAGTACTTC. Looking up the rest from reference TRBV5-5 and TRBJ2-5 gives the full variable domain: DAGVTQSPTHLIKTRGQQVTLRCSPISGHKSVSWYQQVLGQGPQFIFQYYEKEERGRGNFPDRFSARQFPNYSSELNVNALLLGDSALYLCASSFGQQETQYFGPGTRLLVL.

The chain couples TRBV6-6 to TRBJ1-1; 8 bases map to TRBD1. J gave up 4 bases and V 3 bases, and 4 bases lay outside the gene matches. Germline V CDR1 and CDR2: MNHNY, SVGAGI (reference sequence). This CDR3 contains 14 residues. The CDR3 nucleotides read TGTGCCAGCAGTTATAGTACAGGGGGCACTGAAGCTTTCTTT. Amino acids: CASSYSTGGTEAFF.

CDR3 coding DNA: TGTGCCAGCAGCTTAGGGCCTACGAACACCGGGGAGCTGTTTTTT. It specifies CASSLGPTNTGELFF. The rearrangement links TRBV7-6 to TRBJ2-2; no definite D call. This CDR3 is 15 amino acids long. The germline gives CDR1 SGHVS, CDR2 FNYEAQ. Between the trimmed V and J ends, which lost 1 base and 0 bases, there was a span of 6 bases.

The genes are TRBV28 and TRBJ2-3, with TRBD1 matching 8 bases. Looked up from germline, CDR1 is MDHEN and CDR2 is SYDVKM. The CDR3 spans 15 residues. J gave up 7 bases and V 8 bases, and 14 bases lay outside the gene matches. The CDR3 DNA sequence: TGTGCCAGCCCCGATGGACAGGGTCAGCTATATACGCAGTATTTT. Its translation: CASPDGQGQLYTQYF. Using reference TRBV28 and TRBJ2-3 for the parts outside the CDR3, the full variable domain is DVKVTQSSRYLVKRTGEKVFLECVQDMDHENMFWYRQDPGLGLRLIYFSYDVKMKEKGDIPEGYSVSREKKERFSLILESASTNQTSMYLCASPDGQGQLYTQYFGPGTRLTVL.

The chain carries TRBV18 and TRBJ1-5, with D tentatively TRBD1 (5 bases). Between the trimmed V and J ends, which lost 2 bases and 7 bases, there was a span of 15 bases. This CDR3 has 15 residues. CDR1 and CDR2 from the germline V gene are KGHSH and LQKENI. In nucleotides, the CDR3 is TGTGCCAGCTCACCAAATGGCCAGGGTGGACAGCCCCAGCATTTT. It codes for CASSPNGQGGQPQHF.

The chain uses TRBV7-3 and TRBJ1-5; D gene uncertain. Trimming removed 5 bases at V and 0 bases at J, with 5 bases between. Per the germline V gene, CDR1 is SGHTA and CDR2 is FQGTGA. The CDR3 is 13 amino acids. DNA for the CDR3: TGTGCCAGCAGCCAGAGTAGCAATCAGCCCCAGCATTTT. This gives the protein CASSQSSNQPQHF. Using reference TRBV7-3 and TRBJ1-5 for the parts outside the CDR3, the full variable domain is GAGVSQTPSNKVTEKGKYVELRCDPISGHTALYWYRQSLGQGPEFLIYFQGTGAADDSGLPNDRFFAVRPEGSVSTLKIQRTERGDSAVYLCASSQSSNQPQHFGDGTRLSIL.

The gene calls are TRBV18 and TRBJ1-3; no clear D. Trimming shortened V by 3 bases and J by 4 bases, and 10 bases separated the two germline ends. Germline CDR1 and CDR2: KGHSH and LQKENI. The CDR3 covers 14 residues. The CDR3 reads CASSPQDTGNTIYF. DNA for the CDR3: TGTGCCAGCTCACCCCAGGATACAGGAAACACCATATATTTT.

CDR3 bases: TGTGCCAGCAGGCGCGGACAGGGCTCCTACGAGCAGTACTTC. Protein: CASRRGQGSYEQYF. The J gene is TRBJ2-7, the V gene TRBV28, with 8 bases aligning to TRBD1. CDR1 is MDHEN, CDR2 SYDVKM, per germline. This CDR3 region has 14 residues. After removal of 6 bases from V and 0 bases from J, the junction contained 4 bases not matched to a gene.

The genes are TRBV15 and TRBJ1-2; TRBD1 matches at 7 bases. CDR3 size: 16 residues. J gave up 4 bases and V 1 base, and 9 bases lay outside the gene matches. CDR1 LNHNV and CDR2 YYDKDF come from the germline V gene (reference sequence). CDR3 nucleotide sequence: TGTGCCACCAGCAGAGGGGGACAGTTGGGGGTCTATGGCTACACCTTC. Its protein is CATSRGGQLGVYGYTF.

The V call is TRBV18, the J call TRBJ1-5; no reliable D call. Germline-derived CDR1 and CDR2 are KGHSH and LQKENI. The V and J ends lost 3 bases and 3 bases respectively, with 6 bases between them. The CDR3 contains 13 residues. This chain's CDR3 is CASSPADNQPQHF. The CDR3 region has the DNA TGTGCCAGCTCACCGGCCGACAATCAGCCCCAGCATTTT.

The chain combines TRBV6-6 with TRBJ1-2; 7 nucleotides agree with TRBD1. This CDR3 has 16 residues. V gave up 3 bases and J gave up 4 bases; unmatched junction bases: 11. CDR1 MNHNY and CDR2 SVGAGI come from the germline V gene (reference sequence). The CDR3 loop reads CASSYTRDRDFYGYTF. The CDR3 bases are TGTGCCAGCAGTTATACCCGGGACAGAGACTTCTATGGCTACACCTTC.

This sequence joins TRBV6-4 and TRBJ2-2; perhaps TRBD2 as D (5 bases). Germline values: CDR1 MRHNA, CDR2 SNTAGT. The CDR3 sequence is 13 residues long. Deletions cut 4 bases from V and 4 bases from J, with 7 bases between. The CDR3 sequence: CASSAGITGELFF. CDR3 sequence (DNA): TGTGCCAGCAGTGCGGGGATCACCGGGGAGCTGTTTTTT.